This TCR beta chain was identified during a study of blood T cell repertoires in COVID-19. This clone has a handful of counts. Clones were read by immunoSEQ multiplex PCR, and TCRdb kept only the in-frame ones, dropping some. The sample has 250,000 to 300,000 clones, 85% seen once; the top ten hold approximately 5.1%. The CDR3 totals 16 residues. Germline V gene data show CDR1 as MNHEY and CDR2 as SVGEGT. The ends were cut back, 0 bases at V and 0 bases at J, with 12 bases in the middle. The sequenced material came from peripheral blood. The receptor was derived from a man aged 50 or older with active or convalescent COVID-19. This sequence joins TRBV6-2 or TRBV6-3 and TRBJ2-7; maybe TRBD1 (5 bases). CDR3 nucleotide sequence: TGTGCCAGCAGTTACTCGACAGATACATACTCCTACGAGCAGTACTTC. Its protein product is CASSYSTDTYSYEQYF.